This T cell receptor beta chain came from a study of glioma-infiltrating T cells (dated by TCRdb to the mid-2010s). For context, the study as a whole: Low-grade gliomas were WHO grade II oligodendrogliomas or astrocytomas, and glioblastomas were WHO grade IV tumors sampled at initial rather than recurrent diagnosis. Glioma patients received dexamethasone for six or fewer days before surgery. Sequencing of TCR alpha- and beta-chain repertoires was performed on glioma tissue, on non-neoplastic brain tissue, and on matched peripheral blood mononuclear cells. The sequencing target for blood libraries was about 4.5- to 10-fold coverage of roughly 950,000 peripheral T cells. Each tissue-infiltrating repertoire was compared with the same patient's peripheral blood repertoire to measure divergence between tissue and blood T-cell populations. Three low-grade glioma patients, about eight primary glioblastoma patients and three non-glioma patients contributing non-neoplastic brain tissue were included in the paired cohort. Beyond this particular receptor, the publication reports: Patients with low tissue-blood divergence were marked by a signature set of shared blood CDR3 motifs, and this signature set was depleted in highly divergent patients. Small numbers underpinned the group comparisons: 8 or 9 glioblastoma patients, three low-grade glioma patients and three non-neoplastic patients. VJ-independent divergence between tissue and blood was lower than expected in non-neoplastic patients but higher than expected in all gliomas, particularly low-grade gliomas. Tissue and blood shared very few CDR3 sequences, a result attributed to high CDR3 diversity and limited sampling.

TCR alpha and beta CDR3 regions were amplified with the iRepertoire nested amplicon-rescue multiplex PCR (arm-PCR) platform from RNA. For one-step reverse transcription and amplification, roughly 95-450 ng of tissue mRNA or PBMC total RNA was used as input. Following bead purification, Illumina adapters were added by a secondary multiplex PCR, and the libraries were gel-purified between 200 and 400 bp. Internal 6-nucleotide barcodes were carried by the libraries and were used for demultiplexing. Libraries were sequenced on an Illumina MiSeq with 2x220 or 2x250 nucleotide paired-end reads. In the original analysis: Paired reads were merged with FLASH 1.2.11 and aligned to the GRCh37 human genome with BWA-MEM before extracting TRA and TRB reads. An IMGT-derived reference of cassette sequences and CDR3 motifs, with pseudogenes included, was used for V and J assignment. Three-frame translation of reads was performed, and productive CDR3s were defined as those with a C...FGXG motif and no stop codons. A clonotype was defined as a unique combination of a V-J cassette pair and a CDR3 amino acid sequence. Hamming distance filtering was applied to reads, with thresholds set by the sequence error rate of each sample in mapped regions. Starting from the raw public reads, TCRdb applied fastp trimming at Q25, assembled clones with MiXCR and retained in-frame beta chains. Rows with one shared CDR3 protein collapse into an entry with the most common genes and DNA. The V and J calls and clone size come from TCRdb's table, not from the authors' own analysis. In this sample the table shows a few hundred thousand distinct CDR3 sequences, around 45% of which occur a single time. The ten top clones hold around 13% of the sample.

Notes on this clonotype: No cognate antigen has been identified for it. A clone one base away is much larger, so this may be a read error.

Surgical brain or tumor specimens were cryofrozen in liquid nitrogen immediately after resection, and peripheral blood cells were collected concurrently. Counted from cysteine to phenylalanine, this CDR3 has 15 amino acids. The only DNA kept is the CDR3, 45 bases in frame from the first base. CDR1 and CDR2 are read off the germline V gene as MNHNS and SASEGT. Sequenced material: glioma tissue, nonneoplastic brain tissue, or PBMCs (not recorded which). The sequence came from a human donor with low-grade glioma or glioblastoma, undergoing nonglioma brain surgery, or in good health (not recorded which). The V and J segments used are TRBV6-1 and TRBJ2-7; a stretch of 7 junction bases matches TRBD1. The CDR3 is CAGSDRDRGGYEQYF. Read as DNA, the sequence is TGTGCCGGCAGTGATCGGGACAGAGGAGGCTACGAGCAGTACTTC.